This T cell receptor (beta chain) derives from a study of a mutant IDH1 vaccine in newly diagnosed glioma. The time point is: baseline, week 1 (first vaccination visit). The treatment is: pre-vaccination baseline after standard-of-care therapy. Sequenced by immunoSEQ multiplex PCR; TCRdb stores in-frame clones only, minus some. The sample carries some 60,000 clones, approximately 91% recorded once. The CDR3 has 17 amino acids. Germline V gene data show CDR1 as PRHDT and CDR2 as FYEKMQ (reference sequence). V lost 2 bases to trimming and J lost 7 bases; unmatched junction nucleotides: 16. The chain links TRBV13 to TRBJ2-5; 7 bases match TRBD1. The receptor was isolated from a man in his fifties with glioma. This sample comprised PBMCs, obtained from a glioma patient treated with radiotherapy, temozolomide or both. The CDR3 DNA sequence: TGTGCCAGCAGCTTATTAACTGGTGTGGACAGGTCCGGGACCCAGTACTTC. Its translation is CASSLLTGVDRSGTQYF.